The rows below give T cell receptor beta chains drawn from one sample of a study of shared clonotypes between healthy human individuals. Clones were sequenced by immunoSEQ multiplex PCR, and TCRdb holds only the in-frame ones, with some missing. The table lists about 2.2 million clones, just under 95% of them singletons. The sample consisted of naive CD8+ T cells from PBMCs. The receptors originated from a man aged 18 to 35 in good health. Some clones in this sample may be carry-over from other donors' samples. Both conserved end residues are part of each CDR3. A D gene is named only where the DNA matches it firmly. Not every row has a clone size; where given, it reads once, few, many or a size class.

J gene | D gene | clone size | V gene | CDR3 DNA | CDR3 protein
TRBJ2-7 | - | - | TRBV7-2 | TGTGCCAGCAGCTTAGCGACAGGTCCCTACGAGCAGTACTTC | CASSLATGPYEQYF
TRBJ1-1 | - | once | TRBV27 | TGTGCCAGCAGTTTAAGTCCGACTCTCTCGGAAGCTTTCTTT | CASSLSPTLSEAFF
TRBJ2-7 | - | - | TRBV27 | TGTGCCAGCCGGGGACACTTCTCCTACGAGCAGTACTTC | CASRGHFSYEQYF
TRBJ2-1 | - | - | TRBV7-6 | TGTGCCAGCAGCCCAGGGGTTTCCTGGGATGAGCAGTTCTTC | CASSPGVSWDEQFF
TRBJ1-5 | - | - | TRBV19 | TGTGCCAGTAGTATACAGGGGTTTAGCAATCAGCCCCAGCATTTT | CASSIQGFSNQPQHF
TRBJ2-5 | TRBD1 | once | TRBV28 | TGTGCCAGCAGTCCCTCCCCCGGGACAGGGGACCAAGAGACCCAGTACTTC | CASSPSPGTGDQETQYF
TRBJ2-1 | TRBD2 | - | TRBV5-6 | TGTGCCAGCAGCCATTATACTAGCGGGAGAACCAATGAGCAGTTCTTC | CASSHYTSGRTNEQFF
TRBJ2-2 | TRBD1 | - | TRBV13 | TGTGCCAGCAGCTTAGAGGGGGCGAAGGCCGGGGAGCTGTTTTTT | CASSLEGAKAGELFF
TRBJ2-3 | - | - | TRBV29-1 | TGCAGCGTTGAAGACAGCAGTGCGAGAGATACGCAGTATTTT | CSVEDSSARDTQYF
TRBJ1-1 | - | - | TRBV7-9 | TGTGCCAGCAGCTCGGGCGAGATTGAAGCTTTCTTT | CASSSGEIEAFF
TRBJ2-3 | TRBD2 | - | TRBV7-9 | TGTGCCAGCAGCTTAGCGATAGCGGGAGCTTCAGATACGCAGTATTTT | CASSLAIAGASDTQYF
TRBJ2-1 | TRBD2 | - | TRBV5-5 | TGTGCCAGCAGCTTGGAGGCCGGGACTAACAATGAGCAGTTCTTC | CASSLEAGTNNEQFF
TRBJ1-2 | - | - | TRBV29-1 | TGCAGCGACACAGGCGCCGGCTACTATGGCTACACCTTC | CSDTGAGYYGYTF
TRBJ1-5 | - | - | TRBV28 | TGTGCCAGCAGTTTGGTAGGGGGGAACCAGCCCCAGCATTTT | CASSLVGGNQPQHF
TRBJ1-5 | - | - | TRBV6-6 | TGTGCCAGCAGTTACGGGCAGGGGAGACGGCAGCCCCAGCATTTT | CASSYGQGRRQPQHF
TRBJ1-1 | - | - | TRBV18 | TGTGCCAGCTCACCAGTAGGGAACACTGAAGCTTTCTTT | CASSPVGNTEAFF
TRBJ2-7 | TRBD1 | - | TRBV7-9 | TGTGCCAGCAGCTCAGACCGGGACAGCTCCTACGAGCAGTACTTC | CASSSDRDSSYEQYF
TRBJ2-1 | TRBD2 | - | TRBV5-6 | TGTGCCAGCAGCATTATGACTAGCGGGACGGGTGAGCAGTTCTTC | CASSIMTSGTGEQFF
TRBJ2-7 | - | - | TRBV7-2 | TGTGCCAGCAGTAGCTCCGCCTACGAGCAGTACTTC | CASSSSAYEQYF
TRBJ2-7 | TRBD2 | - | TRBV11-2 | TGTGCCAGCAGCCCCGGACTAGCGGGAGCCTACGAGCAGTACTTC | CASSPGLAGAYEQYF
TRBJ1-2 | - | - | TRBV7-9 | TGTGCCAGCAGCTTAGAACAGGGCTTTGGCTACACCTTC | CASSLEQGFGYTF
TRBJ2-7 | - | once | TRBV7-9 | TGTGCCAGCAGCCTGGGTTCCTACGAGCAGTACTTC | CASSLGSYEQYF
TRBJ2-1 | TRBD1 | - | TRBV6-5 | TGTGCCAGCAGTTATGGGGACAGGGTTCGCAATGAGCAGTTCTTC | CASSYGDRVRNEQFF
TRBJ1-5 | - | - | TRBV19 | TGTGCCAGTAGGTGGGACGGCAATCAGCCCCAGCATTTT | CASRWDGNQPQHF
TRBJ2-7 | TRBD2 | once | TRBV6-1 | TGTGCCAGCAGTGACCGACTAGCGGGAGGGCGGAGCGAGCAGTACTTC | CASSDRLAGGRSEQYF
TRBJ2-7 | - | - | TRBV29-1 | TGCAGCGTTGAAGGCGACTGGGGCTACGAGCAGTACTTC | CSVEGDWGYEQYF
TRBJ2-7 | TRBD2 | once | TRBV13 | TGTGCCAGCAGCTTACGGGGGGGGCCCTACGAGCAGTACTTC | CASSLRGGPYEQYF
TRBJ2-2 | - | - | TRBV5-1 | TGCGCCAGCAGCCCACGGGCAGGGCACGCCGGGGAGCTGTTTTTT | CASSPRAGHAGELFF
TRBJ2-5 | - | - | TRBV28 | TGTGCCAGCAGTCCCAATCGAGAGACCCAGTACTTC | CASSPNRETQYF
TRBJ2-2 | - | - | TRBV5-6 | TGTGCCAGCAGCCGTAGGGACCGACGGTTCACCGGGGAGCTGTTTTTT | CASSRRDRRFTGELFF